This TCR beta chain was documented in a study of PD-1 blockade in classical Hodgkin lymphoma. General study points: Patients with a complete response exhibited baseline diversity comparable to newly diagnosed patients. Reported baseline diversity: healthy donors highest, relapsed/refractory patients lowest.

Profiling relied on immunoSEQ multiplex PCR, and the TCRdb table lists in-frame clones only, not all of them. The sample includes 13,000 or so clones, over 80% seen only once; the top ten take less than 5%. The CDR3 contains 15 residues. Germline loops: CDR1 SGDLS, CDR2 YYNGEE. The ends lost 0 bases at V and 5 bases at J; junction bases unmatched: 3. Relapses following autologous stem cell transplantation were seen in all patients, with brentuximab vedotin exposure varying. Progressive disease, partial response or complete response was each patient's best response. About this clone itself: Its target is not known.

The receptor was derived from a human donor with classical Hodgkin lymphoma. Sequences were derived from peripheral blood mononuclear cells (PBMCs), sampled at baseline. The chain uses TRBV9 and TRBJ1-2, with 11 nucleotides matching TRBD1. The CDR3 nucleotides are TGTGCCAGCAGCGTAGTAGGGACAGGGGGGTATGGCTACACCTTC. Amino acid sequence: CASSVVGTGGYGYTF. Together with reference TRBV9 and TRBJ1-2, the CDR3 gives the full variable domain: DSGVTQTPKHLITATGQRVTLRCSPRSGDLSVYWYQQSLDQGLQFLIQYYNGEERAKGNILERFSAQQFPDLHSELNLSSLELGDSALYFCASSVVGTGGYGYTFGSGTRLTVV.